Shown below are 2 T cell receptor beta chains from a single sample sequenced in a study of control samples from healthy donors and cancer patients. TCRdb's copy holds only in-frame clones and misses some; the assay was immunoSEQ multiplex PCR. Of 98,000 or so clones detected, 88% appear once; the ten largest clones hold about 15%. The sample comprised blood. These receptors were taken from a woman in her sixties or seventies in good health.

Here the CDR3 reads CASSQVAGRGNEQFF. The CDR3, as DNA: TGCGCCAGCAGCCAAGTCGCAGGGAGAGGCAATGAGCAGTTCTTC. This chain joins TRBV4-3 and TRBJ2-1; D possibly uses TRBD1 or TRBD2 (5 bases each). The CDR3 totals 15 residues. Trimming cost V 1 base and J 6 bases, with 13 bases left between them. Germline-derived CDR1 and CDR2 are LGHNA and YSLEER.

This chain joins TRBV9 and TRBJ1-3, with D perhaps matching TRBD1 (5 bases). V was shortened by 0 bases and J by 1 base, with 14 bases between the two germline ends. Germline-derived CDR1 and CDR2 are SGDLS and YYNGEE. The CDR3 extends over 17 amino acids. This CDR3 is CASSVDPGIKSGNTIYF. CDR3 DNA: TGTGCCAGCAGCGTAGATCCAGGGATCAAGTCTGGAAACACCATATATTTT.